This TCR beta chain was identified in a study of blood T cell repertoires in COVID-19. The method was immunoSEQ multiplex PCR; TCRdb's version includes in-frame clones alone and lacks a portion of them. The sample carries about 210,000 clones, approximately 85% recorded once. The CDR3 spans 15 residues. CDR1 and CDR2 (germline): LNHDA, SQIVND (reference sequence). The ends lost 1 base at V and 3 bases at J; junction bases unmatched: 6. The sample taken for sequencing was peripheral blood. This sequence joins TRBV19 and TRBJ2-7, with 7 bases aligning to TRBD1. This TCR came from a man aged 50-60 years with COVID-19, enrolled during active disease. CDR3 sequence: CASSIGVAGGYEQYF. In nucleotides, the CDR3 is TGTGCCAGTAGTATAGGGGTCGCAGGGGGCTACGAGCAGTACTTC. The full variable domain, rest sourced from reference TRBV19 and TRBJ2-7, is DGGITQSPKYLFRKEGQNVTLSCEQNLNHDAMYWYRQDPGQGLRLIYYSQIVNDFQKGDIAEGYSVSREKKESFPLTVTSAQKNPTAFYLCASSIGVAGGYEQYFGPGTRLTVT.